These T cell receptor beta chains were read from a single sample in a study of identical twins. TCRdb reanalysed the 5' RACE reads using MiXCR and keeps one entry per CDR3 protein. The sample shows roughly 750,000 distinct CDR3 sequences, approximately 22% of them seen only once. These data were also filed under a second study, of T cells expressing NK-cell markers.

The sequencing sample was made of PBMCs. The receptor source for this set is a woman between 18 and 30 years old in good health. Each CDR3 is given with its conserved first and last residue. The order of the fields is V gene, D gene, J gene, clone size, CDR3 protein, CDR3 DNA. D genes are given only for firm matches. The size of a clone is reported for some rows only, either as once, few or many, or as a class for expanded clones.

TRBV30	NA	TRBJ1-5	NA	CAWSNPTRNQPQHF	TGTGCCTGGAGCAACCCGACCCGTAATCAGCCCCAGCATTTT
TRBV5-5	NA	TRBJ2-2	many	CASSAASVNTGELFF	TGTGCCAGCAGCGCCGCGAGCGTGAACACCGGGGAGCTGTTTTTT
TRBV20-1	NA	TRBJ1-1	NA	CSASPAGNTEAFF	TGCAGTGCTAGCCCGGCAGGAAACACTGAAGCTTTCTTT
TRBV7-9	NA	TRBJ1-2	NA	CASSFQSSYGYTF	TGTGCCAGCAGCTTTCAATCCAGCTATGGCTACACCTTC
TRBV7-9	NA	TRBJ2-1	NA	CASRFWARGAHEFF	NA
TRBV12-3/TRBV12-4	TRBD2	TRBJ2-3	few	CASQYQWRGSLDTQYF	TGTGCCAGCCAATACCAATGGCGGGGGTCGTTAGATACGCAGTATTTT
TRBV20-1	NA	TRBJ2-7	NA	CSAPRGGIYEQYF	TGCAGTGCCCCAAGAGGAGGGATCTACGAGCAGTACTTC
TRBV20-1	TRBD1	TRBJ1-2	few	CSAKDRDWGYTF	TGCAGTGCTAAGGACAGGGATTGGGGCTACACCTTC
TRBV5-1	TRBD2	TRBJ2-3	NA	CASSTQAGGTDTQYF	TGCGCCAGCAGTACCCAAGCGGGGGGCACAGATACGCAGTATTTT
TRBV5-6	NA	TRBJ2-7	many	CASSHQGVYEQYF	TGTGCCAGCAGCCATCAGGGTGTCTACGAGCAGTACTTC
TRBV5-4	TRBD2	TRBJ2-1	few	CASSVLAGIEFF	TGTGCCAGCAGCGTACTAGCGGGGATTGAGTTCTTC